This TCR beta chain was recorded in a study of blood T cell repertoires in COVID-19. In the study overall: Samples representing acute and convalescent COVID-19 were sourced from the United States, Italy and Spain. PBMCs, B-cell-depleted T cells, or T cells were the source of the cDNA or gDNA that made up the material.

In the source study's methods: Researchers report that nucleated cell counts were estimated from reference gene primer amplification. Assay: immunoSEQ multiplex PCR; the TCRdb copy retains only in-frame clones and omits some. Clonal size and the V and J genes are those of that table, whereas D and trimming came from the DNA. The data contain 300,000 to 400,000 clones, more than 85% of them singletons. Germline values: CDR1 KGHSH, CDR2 LQKENI. Trimming took off 4 bases at V and 1 base at J, with 13 bases between the two ends. The CDR3 is 16 residues long. The sequence was collected from a human donor in a cohort sampled during active COVID-19. The sequencing input was peripheral blood. This chain uses TRBV18 with TRBJ2-2, with TRBD1 as a possible D gene (6 bases). CDR3 nucleotide sequence: TGTGCCAGCTCACTTACGGTGGGACAGAACACCGGGGAGCTGTTTTTT. Translating it yields CASSLTVGQNTGELFF.